The present TCR beta chain was sequenced within a study of blood T cell repertoires in COVID-19. Study information: The analysed material was cDNA or gDNA that came from T cells, B-cell-depleted T cells, or PBMCs.

This CDR3 has 16 residues. CDR1 is ENHRY and CDR2 is SYGVKD in the germline V gene. V was clipped by 3 bases and J by 6 bases, with 18 bases between them. Method: immunoSEQ multiplex PCR; TCRdb's copy keeps in-frame clones and lacks some. The table lists 140,000 to 150,000 clones, about 90% of them singletons. This clone was observed a single time. The clonotype comes from a man aged 55 to 69 with active or convalescent COVID-19. Sequencing was performed on peripheral blood. The genes are TRBV10-3 and TRBJ1-5, with D possibly TRBD1 on 6 matching bases. Here the CDR3 DNA reads TGTGCCATCAGTGACGGCGGGGGGCCTCTGAGTCAGCCCCAGCATTTT. Protein sequence: CAISDGGGPLSQPQHF.